Below are 18 T cell receptor beta chains sequenced from a single sample in a study of low-dose radiotherapy and immunotherapy resistance in tumors. As to time point: before trial treatment. Both TCRalpha and TCRbeta chains were reverse transcribed with V-gene-specific primers. PCR amplification of the TCRs was performed with Phusion for 20 PCR cycles, and it relied on a constant-region primer together with a V-primer adapter. Via MiXCR, TCRdb re-called the reads, giving one row per CDR3 protein. Counted here are tens of thousands of distinct CDR3 sequences, about 20% occurring once; the ten biggest clones make up about 5.5%. Sample: PBMCs, taken before treatment. These receptors were taken from a male donor with prostate cancer.

This clonotype has only one observation. V and J are TRBV2 and TRBJ2-3, with TRBD1 matching 7 bases. Germline CDR1 reads SNHLY; CDR2 reads FYNNEI. The CDR3 has 12 residues. V was clipped by 6 bases and J by 4 bases; unmatched bases: 1. The CDR3 DNA sequence: TGTGCCAGCAGAACAGGGGCAGATACGCAGTATTTT. It is translated as CASRTGADTQYF.

The table lists this clonotype with many counts. V gene TRBV7-8 combines with J gene TRBJ2-5; D is undetermined. Germline V lookup: CDR1 SGHVS, CDR2 FQNEAQ. Trimming took 5 bases from V and 0 from J, leaving 10 bases between them. There are 14 residues in the CDR3. The CDR3 region is CASSRGLYQETQYF. DNA for the CDR3: TGTGCCAGCAGCCGTGGATTGTACCAAGAGACCCAGTACTTC.

This clonotype showed up many times. J is TRBJ1-6 and V is TRBV27, with TRBD1 identical over 7 bases. The length of the CDR3 is 13 residues. The V and J ends lost 6 bases and 10 bases, in that order; junction bases with no gene match: 6. Germline V gene lookup returns CDR1 MNHEY and CDR2 SMNVEV (reference sequence). The CDR3 region has the DNA TGTGCCAGCAGCGGGGCAGGGGGGTCACCCCTCCACTTT. Amino acids: CASSGAGGSPLHF.

This clonotype was seen repeatedly, ten times or more. The V call is TRBV10-3, the J call TRBJ2-1, with D perhaps TRBD1 or TRBD2 (7 bases each). Germline CDR1 reads ENHRY; CDR2 reads SYGVKD. V was shortened by 2 bases and J by 4 bases, with 15 bases between the two germline ends. The length of the CDR3 is 16 residues. CDR3 DNA sequence: TGTGCCATCAGTGAGCCGGGGCAGGGGGGGTACAATGAGCAGTTCTTC. This translates into CAISEPGQGGYNEQFF.

This clonotype has a count of ten or more. This chain uses TRBV19 with TRBJ2-7, with D possibly called TRBD1 or TRBD2 (5 bases each). Germline V gives CDR1 LNHDA, CDR2 SQIVND (reference sequence). The V gene lost 5 bases and the J gene lost 1 base, with 12 bases spanning the gap. The CDR3 length is 14 residues. For the CDR3, the DNA is TGTGCCAGTAGTGGCCGGGACCGATCCTACGAGCAGTACTTC. This encodes CASSGRDRSYEQYF. Filled out from reference TRBV19 and TRBJ2-7, the complete variable domain reads DGGITQSPKYLFRKEGQNVTLSCEQNLNHDAMYWYRQDPGQGLRLIYYSQIVNDFQKGDIAEGYSVSREKKESFPLTVTSAQKNPTAFYLCASSGRDRSYEQYFGPGTRLTVT.

This clonotype was counted many times. This chain connects TRBV18 to TRBJ2-1; 10 nucleotides agree with TRBD2. The CDR3 has 16 amino acids. V trimming: 3 bases; J trimming: 7 bases; junction bases outside the gene matches: 9. CDR1 is KGHSH and CDR2 is LQKENI in the germline V gene. In nucleotides, the CDR3 is TGTGCCAGCTCACCGGCAGGCCTAGCGGGAGTTAATGAGCAGTTCTTC. Protein: CASSPAGLAGVNEQFF. Using reference TRBV18 and TRBJ2-1 for the parts outside the CDR3, the full variable domain is NAGVMQNPRHLVRRRGQEARLRCSPMKGHSHVYWYRQLPEEGLKFMVYLQKENIIDESGMPKERFSAEFPKEGPSILRIQQVVRGDSAAYFCASSPAGLAGVNEQFFGPGTRLTVL.

Many counts were recorded for this clonotype. This chain connects TRBV10-3 to TRBJ1-1; D is unclear. The CDR3 length is 16 residues. The ends were cut back, 0 bases at V and 3 bases at J, with 14 bases in the middle. Germline-derived CDR1 and CDR2 are ENHRY and SYGVKD. CDR3 DNA: TGTGCCATCAGTGAGTCAGACCGGCGTTCGTACACTGAAGCTTTCTTT. This encodes CAISESDRRSYTEAFF.

The CDR3 DNA follows: TGTGCCAGCAGTTTACTAGCGCGGACCTACAATGAGCAGTTCTTC. This translates into CASSLLARTYNEQFF. This chain uses TRBV12-3 or TRBV12-4 with TRBJ2-1, with a weak D call TRBD2 (6 bases). This CDR3 has 15 residues. V was cut by 2 bases and J by 2 bases, with 10 bases left in between.

There are many counts of this clonotype. V and J are TRBV7-2 and TRBJ2-1; D remains ambiguous. V lost 6 bases and J 0 bases, leaving 12 bases between the germline ends. The V gene's germline CDR1 is SGHTA and CDR2 FQGNSA. This CDR3 region has 15 residues. The CDR3 loop is CASRADGDSYNEQFF. CDR3 bases: TGTGCCAGCAGGGCGGACGGAGACTCCTACAATGAGCAGTTCTTC.

This clonotype was found many times. V is TRBV20-1 and J is TRBJ2-7, with TRBD2 identical over 10 bases. The V and J ends lost 3 bases and 7 bases, in that order; junction bases with no gene match: 9. In germline, CDR1 is DFQATT, CDR2 SNEGSKA (reference sequence). The CDR3 is 14 amino acids. The DNA of the CDR3 is TGCAGTGCTAGGCGGCTAGCGGGAGCAGGAGAGCAGTACTTC. Translating it yields CSARRLAGAGEQYF.

This clonotype was found many times. The germline gene is not matched at one end of the junction; a read error may be the cause. This sequence joins TRBV30 and TRBJ2-2; perhaps TRBD1 as D (5 bases). Germline lookup yields CDR1 GTSNPN and CDR2 SVGIG (reference sequence). The CDR3 is 15 residues long. The CDR3 DNA sequence: TGTGCCTGGAGTGTTGACAGTTCGAAGACCGGGGAGCTGTTTTTT. This translates into CAWSVDSSKTGELFF.

This clonotype was observed at least ten times. The chain joins TRBV4-3 to TRBJ1-2, with D perhaps matching TRBD1 (5 bases). Looked up from germline, CDR1 is LGHNA and CDR2 is YSLEER. The V end was cut by 0 bases, the J end by 4 bases, with 9 bases between. The length of the CDR3 is 14 residues. The CDR3 protein is CASSQEIGVYGYTF. In nucleotides, the CDR3 is TGCGCCAGCAGCCAAGAAATAGGGGTCTATGGCTACACCTTC.

The J gene is TRBJ2-1, the V gene TRBV5-1; 10 bases are a match to TRBD1. V was pared by 0 bases and J by 6 bases, with 6 bases of the junction left unmatched. Germline V gene sequence: CDR1 SGHRS, CDR2 YFSETQ. This CDR3 comprises 16 residues. Here the CDR3 DNA reads TGCGCCAGCAGCTTGGTGGGACAGGGGTTGTCCAATGAGCAGTTCTTC. This gives the protein CASSLVGQGLSNEQFF.

In its sample, this clonotype was seen many times. The V gene is TRBV7-9, the J gene TRBJ1-3, with no clear D. This CDR3 is built from 17 residues. Trimming shortened V by 1 base and J by 2 bases, and 15 bases separated the two germline ends. The germline V gene encodes CDR1 SEHNR and CDR2 FQNEAQ (reference sequence). The CDR3 here is CASSLGPQSGTGNTIYF. DNA of the CDR3: TGTGCCAGCAGCTTAGGGCCGCAATCCGGTACTGGAAACACCATATATTTT. The variable domain in full, completed from reference TRBV7-9 and TRBJ1-3, reads DTGVSQNPRHKITKRGQNVTFRCDPISEHNRLYWYRQTLGQGPEFLTYFQNEAQLEKSRLLSDRFSAERPKGSFSTLEIQRTEQGDSAMYLCASSLGPQSGTGNTIYFGEGSWLTVV.

This clonotype was seen many times. The genes are TRBV6-5 and TRBJ2-1; 10 nucleotides line up with TRBD1. V lost 1 base and J lost 7; bases outside the gene matches: 10. There are 17 residues in the CDR3. Germline values: CDR1 MNHEY, CDR2 SVGAGI. For the CDR3, the DNA is TGTGCCAGCAGTTACTTGAGAGGGACAGGGGTTCCGAATGAGCAGTTCTTC. It yields the protein CASSYLRGTGVPNEQFF.

For this clonotype: One junction end does not reproduce the germline sequence, and a read error may be involved. This chain joins TRBV5-5 and TRBJ1-2; D is uncertain. The CDR3 contains 12 residues. CDR1 is SGHKS and CDR2 is YYEKEE in the germline V gene (reference sequence). This chain's CDR3 is CASRLSGGGYTF. CDR3 in DNA: TGTGCCAGCAGATTGTCGGGCGGCGGCTACACGTTC.

This clonotype was picked up many times. The J gene is TRBJ2-1, the V gene TRBV5-6, with 8 bases fitting TRBD2. CDR3 size: 17 residues. In germline, CDR1 is SGHDT, CDR2 YYEEEE. J gave up 0 bases and V 0 bases, and 5 bases lay outside the gene matches. In nucleotides, the CDR3 is TGTGCCAGCAGCTTGGGTTGGGGGACTAGCTCCTACAATGAGCAGTTCTTC. Translating it yields CASSLGWGTSSYNEQFF.

This clonotype was detected ten times or more. The chain has TRBV29-1 and TRBJ1-2; TRBD1 might be the D (5 bases). Germline CDR1 and CDR2: SQVTM and ANQGSEA. V lost 4 bases, J lost 5 bases, and 11 bases lay in between. The CDR3 runs 12 residues. The CDR3 reads CSVGIQEYGYTF. CDR3 nucleotide sequence: TGCAGCGTTGGCATACAGGAGTATGGCTACACCTTC.